This T cell receptor beta chain was identified during a study of chemoradiotherapy in HPV16-positive cancers. Profiled with immunoSEQ multiplex PCR; TCRdb holds only in-frame clones, not every one. The table lists 5,000 or so clones, approximately 88% of them singletons, with roughly 8.3% in the top ten. To note about this clone: As yet, its antigen is unknown.

Repeated repertoire sampling spanned the course of chemoradiotherapy. Study-wide points: Candidate HPV-specific clones and E7-related TCR motifs grew in tumor during treatment. The functional HPV-specific definition rests on just two HPV16-positive patients.

This CDR3 has 16 residues. The germline V gene encodes CDR1 MNHEY and CDR2 SVGAGI. Trimming left V 0 bases short and J 8 bases short, with 16 bases between. The sample in question was tumor tissue, obtained from a patient who underwent chemoradiotherapy. V usage is TRBV6-5 and J usage is TRBJ1-4, with D maybe TRBD1 (5 bases). The receptor's source is a human donor with HPV-associated anogenital cancer. The CDR3 is CASSYSKGRGTEKLFF. As DNA, the CDR3 is TGTGCCAGCAGTTACTCGAAGGGGCGGGGAACAGAAAAACTGTTTTTT.